This T cell receptor beta chain appears in the sequencing data of a study of T-cell reconstitution after alpha-beta-depleted transplantation in children. Preparation of the TCRbeta library was carried out with unique molecular identifiers. TCRdb passed the PCR reads through MiXCR, listing each CDR3 protein once. The sample has approximately 130,000 distinct CDR3 sequences, 8% to 10% seen once; the top ten hold about 25%. Study results and caveats: Expanded graft clones numbering several hundred reportedly gave rise to alpha-beta T cells about two months after transplant. From surviving recipient T cells and thymic progenitors came the high day-60 TCRbeta diversity observed in some patients. When one year had passed after transplant, most T-cell counts and diversity came from newly produced T cells.

Between the trimmed V and J ends, which lost 3 bases and 8 bases, there was a span of 7 bases. The CDR3 loop spans 11 amino acids. Germline values: CDR1 MDHEN, CDR2 SYDVKM. With respect to this clonotype: Its specificity is not known.

This clonotype was obtained from a girl under two years old who had a stem cell transplant for combined immunodeficiency, so the T cells may come from the graft donor. V usage is TRBV28 and J usage is TRBJ1-1; D gene uncertain. This material consisted of PBMCs, mostly from graft donor cells, taken 180 days after TCRalphabeta/CD19-depleted stem cell transplant. The CDR3: CASSFSQEAFF. CDR3 bases: TGTGCCAGCAGTTTTAGTCAGGAAGCTTTCTTT.